Shown below are 8 T cell receptor beta chains from a single sample sequenced in a study of blood T cell repertoires in COVID-19. Libraries were prepared by immunoSEQ multiplex PCR; TCRdb keeps only in-frame clonotypes and omits some of them. The repertoire consists of some 250,000 clones, with 81% occurring once and the leading ten covering 2.5% to 3%. The material sequenced was peripheral blood. These receptors were collected from a woman aged 60-75 years with active or convalescent COVID-19.

V is TRBV29-1 and J is TRBJ1-3; D unresolved. The germline gives CDR1 SQVTM, CDR2 ANQGSEA. Trimming left V 6 bases short and J 0 bases short, with 9 bases between. The CDR3 loop spans 13 amino acids. Here the CDR3 DNA reads TGCAGCGTACTCTCTAGCTCTGGAAACACCATATATTTT. This translates into CSVLSSSGNTIYF.

This chain links TRBV4-1 with TRBJ1-1; 7 bases agree with TRBD1. Looked up from germline, CDR1 is MGHRA and CDR2 is YSYEKL. The CDR3 has 15 amino acids. Trimming at V came to 4 bases and at J to 2 bases, leaving 7 bases not matched to a gene. The CDR3 sequence is CASSLSEGANTEAFF. CDR3 nucleotides: TGCGCCAGCAGCCTTTCAGAGGGGGCAAACACTGAAGCTTTCTTT.

This chain uses TRBV5-5 with TRBJ2-3, with TRBD2 as a possible D gene (7 bases). The V end lost 3 bases, the J end lost 2 bases, and 22 bases lay between the germline ends. The CDR3 sequence is 18 residues long. In germline, CDR1 is SGHKS, CDR2 YYEKEE (reference sequence). The DNA for the CDR3 is TGTGCCAGCAGCTACTCCCTCGGGGGGCCATTGGACACAGATACGCAGTATTTT. Translated: CASSYSLGGPLDTDTQYF.

CDR3 DNA: TGTGCCAGCAGCTTAGCGGCCGCTGGGCTAGCGGGGGGCGAGCAGTACTTC. Its protein is CASSLAAAGLAGGEQYF. The chain employs TRBV7-2 and TRBJ2-7; TRBD2 aligns across 11 bases. Germline CDR1 SGHTA, CDR2 FQGNSA. V lost 0 bases and J lost 6; bases outside the gene matches: 10. This CDR3 is built from 17 residues.

This chain links TRBV28 with TRBJ1-5; TRBD1 matches 7 bases. The CDR3 length is 15 residues. Germline CDR1 MDHEN, CDR2 SYDVKM. Trimming cost V 2 bases and J 0 bases; bases outside gene matches: 1. The CDR3 region has the DNA TGTGCCAGCAGTTTAGGGACAGTTAGCAATCAGCCCCAGCATTTT. Translation: CASSLGTVSNQPQHF.

The chain joins TRBV6-5 to TRBJ1-2; TRBD1 is a possible D gene (6 bases). Trimming took off 6 bases at V and 5 bases at J, with 13 bases between the two ends. Germline loops: CDR1 MNHEY, CDR2 SVGAGI. The CDR3 has 13 residues. CDR3: CASRTRQVYGYTF. CDR3 nucleotide sequence: TGTGCCAGCAGAACAAGACAGGTTTATGGCTACACCTTC.

The chain combines TRBV10-2 with TRBJ2-5; TRBD2 matches 9 bases. Unmatched junction bases numbered 2, after V lost 0 bases and J lost 3 bases. From germline, CDR1 is WSHSY and CDR2 SAAADI. The CDR3 runs to 15 residues. The DNA of the CDR3 is TGCGCCAGCAGTGAGTCTCGCGGGGGGGAAGAGACCCAGTACTTC. This gives the protein CASSESRGGEETQYF.

The CDR3 bases are TGCGCCAGCAGCTCCGGGACTAGCGGGGGGCTCAATGAGCAGTTCTTC. Its protein product is CASSSGTSGGLNEQFF. V is TRBV5-1 and J is TRBJ2-1; 15 nucleotides match TRBD2. Germline lookup yields CDR1 SGHRS and CDR2 YFSETQ. Losses at the gene ends were 3 bases for V and 6 bases for J; bases not matched to a gene: 4. CDR3 length equals 16 residues. The full variable domain, with the rest looked up from reference TRBV5-1 and TRBJ2-1, is KAGVTQTPRYLIKTRGQQVTLSCSPISGHRSVSWYQQTPGQGLQFLFEYFSETQRNKGNFPGRFSGRQFSNSRSEMNVSTLELGDSALYLCASSSGTSGGLNEQFFGPGTRLTVL.